The 17 T cell receptor beta chains listed next were all sequenced from one sample in a study of cytomegalovirus exposure and HLA in healthy donors (dated by TCRdb to the late 2010s). The library was prepared using the immunoSEQ multiplex PCR assay. The multiplex PCR relied on a mix of 60 forward primers for TCR Vbeta segments and 13 reverse primers for TCR Jbeta segments. This immuneACCESS table, as held by TCRdb, lists in-frame sequences with V and J called but not all clones. Of the missing ones, under half trace to an unresolved V gene in checked studies; the others have no known cause. Recorded for this sample are 100,000 to 150,000 clones; roughly 79% of them occurred a single time. The ten largest clones represent approximately 1.7% of the sample. Sequencing was carried out using PBMCs. These receptors were collected from a woman in her forties or fifties in good health and CMV-seronegative.

The genes are TRBV2 and TRBJ1-5; 7 bases align to TRBD1. After removal of 3 bases from V and 4 bases from J, the junction contained 3 bases not matched to a gene. There are 14 residues in the CDR3. In germline, CDR1 is SNHLY, CDR2 FYNNEI. CDR3 sequence (DNA): TGTGCCAGCAGTGAGGGACAGCAGAATCAGCCCCAGCATTTT. Its translation is CASSEGQQNQPQHF.

The gene calls are TRBV28 and TRBJ1-5; tentatively, D is TRBD1 (6 bases). This CDR3 spans 14 amino acids. V was cut by 3 bases and J by 6 bases, with 12 bases left in between. Germline values: CDR1 MDHEN, CDR2 SYDVKM. CDR3 nucleotides: TGTGCCAGCAGTTTTGGACAGAGAGGTCAGCCCCAGCATTTT. It yields the protein CASSFGQRGQPQHF.

The genes are TRBV4-2 and TRBJ2-1, with TRBD2 matching 7 bases. The CDR3 runs to 16 residues. J gave up 3 bases and V 0 bases, and 5 bases lay outside the gene matches. Germline V lookup: CDR1 LGHNA, CDR2 YNFKEQ. The CDR3 spells CASSQDPGLNYNEQFF. CDR3 coding DNA: TGTGCCAGCAGCCAAGATCCGGGACTAAACTACAATGAGCAGTTCTTC.

This chain joins TRBV19 and TRBJ1-5; weak D call: TRBD1 (6 bases). This CDR3 region has 15 residues. Germline lookup yields CDR1 LNHDA and CDR2 SQIVND (reference sequence). V lost 6 bases and J lost 2, with 14 bases in between. The CDR3 loop reads CASSRGTTGNQPQHF. The CDR3 DNA is TGTGCCAGTAGCAGGGGTACAACGGGCAATCAGCCCCAGCATTTT.

This chain uses TRBV29-1 with TRBJ1-2; weak D call: TRBD1 (6 bases). The germline V gene has CDR1 SQVTM and CDR2 ANQGSEA. The CDR3 covers 16 residues. Trimming left V 3 bases short and J 4 bases short, with 21 bases between. The CDR3 spells CSVDWAEGGVGYGYTF. The CDR3 DNA is TGCAGCGTTGACTGGGCTGAGGGGGGGGTTGGCTATGGCTACACCTTC.

The V call is TRBV27, the J call TRBJ2-7; 9 nucleotides line up with TRBD2. Per the germline V gene, CDR1 is MNHEY and CDR2 is SMNVEV (reference sequence). Trimming cost V 1 base and J 2 bases; bases outside gene matches: 0. The CDR3 has 14 amino acids. Here the CDR3 DNA reads TGTGCCAGCAGTTTATTAGCGGGAGCCTACGAGCAGTACGTC. This gives the protein CASSLLAGAYEQYV.

The CDR3 loop reads CASSFSQGIGQETQYF. The CDR3 DNA reads as TGTGCCAGCAGCTTTTCACAGGGGATTGGCCAAGAGACCCAGTACTTC. The chain uses TRBV7-9 and TRBJ2-5, with TRBD1 matching 7 bases. Looked up from germline, CDR1 is SEHNR and CDR2 is FQNEAQ (reference sequence). V lost 3 bases to trimming and J lost 1 base; unmatched junction nucleotides: 8. The CDR3 extends over 16 amino acids.

The CDR3 DNA reads as TGTGCCAGCAGTGAACATCGCAGACAAGAGACCCAGTACTTC. As protein: CASSEHRRQETQYF. The chain joins TRBV6-1 to TRBJ2-5; D is undetermined. V lost 2 bases to trimming and J lost 2 bases, with 9 bases between them. CDR3 length equals 14 residues. Germline CDR1 and CDR2: MNHNS and SASEGT.

This CDR3 reads CASSLGQGAYNEQFF. CDR3 bases: TGTGCCAGCAGCTTAGGACAAGGGGCCTACAATGAGCAGTTCTTC. J is TRBJ2-1 and V is TRBV7-2, with D possibly being TRBD1 (5 bases). V was pared by 1 base and J by 2 bases, with 9 bases between. The CDR3 totals 15 residues. CDR1 is SGHTA, CDR2 FQGNSA, per germline.

In the case of this clone: The junction departs from germline at one end; a sequencing error may be responsible. This chain links TRBV30 with TRBJ1-1, with 9 bases identical to TRBD1. The CDR3 sequence is 11 residues long. Germline V lookup: CDR1 GTSNPN, CDR2 SVGIG (reference sequence). CDR3 bases: TGTGCCTGGAGTGTAGGGACAGGGCGAGAATTT. This codes for CAWSVGTGREF.

This clone was detected once. This chain links TRBV5-1 with TRBJ1-4; 10 bases match TRBD1. The CDR3 length is 16 residues. The V gene end was trimmed by 4 bases and the J gene end by 1 base; junction bases not matched to a gene: 4. Germline CDR1 is SGHRS and CDR2 is YFSETQ. The CDR3 DNA follows: TGCGCCAGCAGCGTGACAGGGGGCCAAACTAATGAAAAACTGTTTTTT. Its protein product is CASSVTGGQTNEKLFF.

This CDR3 is CASSLVGGKGNEAFF. In nucleotides, the CDR3 is TGCGCCAGCAGCTTGGTGGGGGGTAAAGGGAATGAAGCTTTCTTT. The rearrangement links TRBV5-1 to TRBJ1-1; D might be TRBD1 (5 bases). This CDR3 has 15 amino acids. Germline lookup yields CDR1 SGHRS and CDR2 YFSETQ. Trimming cost V 0 bases and J 7 bases, with 16 bases left between them.

A remark on this clone: Other DNA sequences in the same sample also yield this CDR3. J is TRBJ1-1 and V is TRBV6-5, with D hard to call. The CDR3 runs 13 residues. Per the germline V gene, CDR1 is MNHEY and CDR2 is SVGAGI. V was pared by 0 bases and J by 4 bases, with 6 bases between. The CDR3 loop is CASSYSTGTEAFF. In nucleotides, the CDR3 is TGTGCCAGCAGTTACTCGACTGGCACTGAAGCTTTCTTT.

The sample holds a few counts of this clone. The chain uses TRBV5-1 and TRBJ2-1, with 8 bases fitting TRBD2. Germline loops: CDR1 SGHRS, CDR2 YFSETQ. The CDR3 sequence is 16 residues long. V shed 0 bases and J 10 bases; nucleotides not matched to a gene: 12. CDR3 sequence: CASSLDVASGPSEQFF. CDR3 DNA: TGCGCCAGCAGCTTGGATGTGGCTAGCGGGCCGTCCGAGCAGTTCTTC.

The chain combines TRBV28 with TRBJ2-1; 13 bases line up with TRBD2. Germline CDR1 reads MDHEN; CDR2 reads SYDVKM. J lost 9 bases, V lost 8 bases, and 7 bases had no gene match. This CDR3 region has 14 residues. In nucleotides, the CDR3 is TGTGCCAGCTTAGGGACTAGCGGGAATTTTGAGCAGTTCTTC. Amino acid sequence: CASLGTSGNFEQFF.

This chain joins TRBV2 and TRBJ1-2, with TRBD1 identical over 9 bases. The CDR3 is 14 residues long. Germline CDR1 reads SNHLY; CDR2 reads FYNNEI. V dropped 7 bases and J dropped 5; count of bases not matched to a gene: 8. The DNA of the CDR3 is TGTGCCAGCACCAAGCGGGACAGGGCTTATGGCTACACCTTC. This encodes CASTKRDRAYGYTF.

The V gene is TRBV28, the J gene TRBJ1-1; D uncertain. Trimming removed 4 bases from V and 0 bases from J, with 9 bases in between. Germline values: CDR1 MDHEN, CDR2 SYDVKM. The CDR3 extends over 14 amino acids. The CDR3 here is CASSSATLNTEAFF. The CDR3 DNA reads TGTGCCAGCAGTTCGGCGACACTGAACACTGAAGCTTTCTTT.